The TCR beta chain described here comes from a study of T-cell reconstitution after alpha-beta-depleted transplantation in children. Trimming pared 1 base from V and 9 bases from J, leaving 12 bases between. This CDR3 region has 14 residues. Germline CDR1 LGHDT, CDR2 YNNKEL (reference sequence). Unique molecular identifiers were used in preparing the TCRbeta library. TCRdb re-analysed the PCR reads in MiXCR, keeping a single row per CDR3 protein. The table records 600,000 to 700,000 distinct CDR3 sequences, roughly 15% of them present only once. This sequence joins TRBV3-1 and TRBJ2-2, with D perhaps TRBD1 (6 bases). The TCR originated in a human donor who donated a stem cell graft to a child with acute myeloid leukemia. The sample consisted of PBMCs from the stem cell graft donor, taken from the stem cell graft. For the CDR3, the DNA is TGTGCCAGCAGCCAAGGGACAGAAGTAAGGGAGCTGTTTTTT. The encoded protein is CASSQGTEVRELFF.